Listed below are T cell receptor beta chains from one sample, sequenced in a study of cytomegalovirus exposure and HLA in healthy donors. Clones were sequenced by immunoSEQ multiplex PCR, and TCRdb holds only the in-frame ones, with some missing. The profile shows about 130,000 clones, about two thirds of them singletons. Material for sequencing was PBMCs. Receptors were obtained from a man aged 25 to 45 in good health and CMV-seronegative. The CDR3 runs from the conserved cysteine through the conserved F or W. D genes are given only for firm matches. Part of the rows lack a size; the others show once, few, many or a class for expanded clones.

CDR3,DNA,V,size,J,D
CASRAGLGSYEQYF,TGTGCCAGCCGGGCGGGACTGGGCTCCTACGAGCAGTACTTC,TRBV28,NA,TRBJ2-7,NA
CASSFGTGYSVQYF,TGTGCCAGCAGCTTCGGGACAGGGTATTCCGTGCAGTACTTC,TRBV7-9,NA,TRBJ2-7,TRBD1
CASNGLAGGSSYNEQFF,TGTGCCAGCAATGGACTAGCGGGGGGTAGCTCCTACAATGAGCAGTTCTTC,TRBV14,NA,TRBJ2-1,TRBD2
CASSVAPRNGQYF,TGTGCCAGCAGCGTAGCTCCCAGGAACGGGCAGTATTTT,TRBV9,NA,TRBJ2-3,NA
CASSGGQGSEKLFF,TGCGCCAGCAGCGGTGGACAGGGGAGTGAAAAACTGTTTTTT,TRBV5-1,NA,TRBJ1-4,TRBD1
CASSVDASSYNSPLHF,TGTGCCAGCAGCGTAGATGCGAGCTCCTATAATTCACCCCTCCACTTT,TRBV9,NA,TRBJ1-6,NA
CAWSSTGREQYF,TGTGCCTGGAGTTCTACAGGCCGCGAGCAGTACTTC,TRBV30,NA,TRBJ2-7,NA
CASSLNRGYGNTIYF,TGTGCCAGCAGCTTAAACAGGGGATATGGAAACACCATATATTTT,TRBV7-2,NA,TRBJ1-3,TRBD1
CASSVSSLAGNEQFF,TGTGCCAGCAGCGTATCCTCTCTAGCGGGCAATGAGCAGTTCTTC,TRBV9,NA,TRBJ2-1,TRBD2
CASSFRRGLEETQYF,TGTGCCAGCAGCTTCCGCAGGGGGTTGGAAGAGACCCAGTACTTC,TRBV5-4,NA,TRBJ2-5,TRBD1
CASSPGGQGPEQYF,TGTGCCAGCAGCCCAGGGGGACAGGGGCCCGAGCAGTACTTC,TRBV5-4,few,TRBJ2-7,TRBD1
CASSFGTLYGYTF,TGTGCCAGCAGCTTCGGGACACTCTATGGCTACACCTTC,TRBV11-2,NA,TRBJ1-2,NA
CASSEERQLQETQYF,TGTGCCAGCAGTGAAGAGAGACAGCTCCAAGAGACCCAGTACTTC,TRBV2,NA,TRBJ2-5,NA
CASSVTGTYEQYF,TGTGCCAGCAGCGTAACAGGGACCTACGAGCAGTACTTC,TRBV5-4,NA,TRBJ2-7,NA
CASSLAETGGALGGYTF,TGCGCCAGCAGCTTGGCCGAGACAGGGGGCGCGTTGGGCGGCTACACCTTC,TRBV5-1,NA,TRBJ1-2,TRBD1
CASSPRTGRTRELFF,TGCGCCAGCAGCCCACGGACAGGGAGGACCAGGGAGCTGTTTTTT,TRBV4-1,NA,TRBJ2-2,TRBD1
CASSPGQGPNEKLFF,TGTGCCAGCAGTCCCGGACAGGGCCCGAATGAAAAACTGTTTTTT,TRBV6-5,NA,TRBJ1-4,TRBD1
CASSFPGLANYNEQFF,TGTGCCAGCAGTTTTCCGGGACTAGCGAACTACAATGAGCAGTTCTTC,TRBV7-9,few,TRBJ2-1,TRBD2